Below are 9 T cell receptor beta chains sequenced from a single sample in a study of radiotherapy plus CTLA-4 blockade in lung cancer (dated by TCRdb to 2016 to 2018). Libraries were made using the immunoSEQ multiplex PCR assay. Sourced from immuneACCESS, this table was stored by TCRdb with only in-frame sequences that have V and J called. A share of the clones is absent; for the studies checked, an unresolved V gene accounts for under half, and the remainder has no known explanation. In this sample the table shows about 38,000 clones, 80% to 90% of which occur a single time. The ten largest clones take up about 22% of the sample. Source: peripheral blood, taken from a patient treated with radiotherapy plus ipilimumab. These receptors all come from a human donor with non-small cell lung cancer whose response to radiotherapy plus ipilimumab could not be evaluated.

The V call is TRBV7-6, the J call TRBJ2-7, with D possibly matching TRBD1 (6 bases). CDR1 and CDR2 from the germline V gene are SGHVS and FNYEAQ. The length of the CDR3 is 14 residues. The V gene lost 8 bases and the J gene lost 7 bases, with 21 bases spanning the gap. Here the CDR3 reads CASEGDGSLGEQYF. CDR3 DNA: TGTGCCAGCGAGGGGGACGGGTCATTGGGAGAGCAGTACTTC.

A single count supports this clone. This sequence joins TRBV27 and TRBJ1-5, with 9 bases fitting TRBD1. J lost 9 bases, V lost 2 bases, and 5 bases had no gene match. CDR1 MNHEY and CDR2 SMNVEV come from the germline V gene (reference sequence). The CDR3 has 14 residues. The DNA of the CDR3 is TGTGCCAGCAGTTTAGGGACAGGGATGGGGCCCCAGCATTTT. Translation gives CASSLGTGMGPQHF.

The V gene is TRBV2, the J gene TRBJ2-3; 10 bases map to TRBD2. The junction had 9 bases not matched to a gene; V was cut back by 4 bases and J by 5 bases. Per germline, CDR1 SNHLY and CDR2 FYNNEI. The CDR3 totals 16 residues. CDR3 loop: CASSVRLAGVGDTQYF. The DNA for the CDR3 is TGTGCCAGCAGTGTAAGGCTAGCGGGGGTAGGAGATACGCAGTATTTT.

The chain links TRBV18 to TRBJ2-7; TRBD1 agrees at 9 bases. After removal of 2 bases from V and 4 bases from J, the junction contained 21 bases not matched to a gene. Germline V gives CDR1 KGHSH, CDR2 LQKENI. CDR3 length: 20 residues. The CDR3 spells CASSPNRKDKTGTGSYEQYF. The CDR3, as DNA: TGTGCCAGCTCACCAAATCGGAAGGATAAAACCGGGACAGGGTCATACGAGCAGTACTTC.

The chain carries TRBV27 and TRBJ2-7, with 7 bases lining up with TRBD1. The germline V gene encodes CDR1 MNHEY and CDR2 SMNVEV (reference sequence). This CDR3 comprises 16 residues. The ends lost 6 bases at V and 3 bases at J; junction bases unmatched: 14. The CDR3 protein is CASRPYITGDGYEQYF. CDR3 DNA: TGTGCCAGCAGGCCTTACATTACAGGGGACGGCTACGAGCAGTACTTC.

The chain joins TRBV4-1 to TRBJ2-1; 7 positions agree with TRBD2. This CDR3 has 18 residues. The junction had 14 bases not matched to a gene; V was cut back by 0 bases and J by 6 bases. Germline V gene lookup returns CDR1 MGHRA and CDR2 YSYEKL. This CDR3 is CASSQDGSASGAANEQFF. CDR3 bases: TGCGCCAGCAGCCAAGACGGGTCGGCTAGCGGTGCCGCCAATGAGCAGTTCTTC.

The rearrangement links TRBV7-2 to TRBJ2-3; TRBD1 matches 12 bases. Germline trimming cut 5 bases from V and 9 bases from J; bases unmatched to any gene: 9. The CDR3 is made up of 15 amino acids. The germline V gene has CDR1 SGHTA and CDR2 FQGNSA. The CDR3 coding sequence is TGTGCCAGCAGCCAAGGGACAGGGGGCTCGTTGACGCAGTATTTT. Encoded protein: CASSQGTGGSLTQYF.

The chain links TRBV27 to TRBJ1-2; D is possibly TRBD1 (5 bases). The CDR3 is 16 amino acids. The V and J ends lost 3 bases and 4 bases respectively, with 18 bases between them. From germline, CDR1 is MNHEY and CDR2 SMNVEV (reference sequence). The CDR3 sequence is CASSFLGPGDIYGYTF. DNA for the CDR3: TGTGCCAGCAGTTTCCTAGGACCGGGGGATATCTATGGCTACACCTTC.

The genes are TRBV4-1 and TRBJ1-4; D is unclear. The CDR3 covers 15 residues. V was trimmed by 1 base and J by 8 bases, leaving 14 bases between them. Germline V CDR1 and CDR2: MGHRA, YSYEKL. CDR3 DNA: TGCGCCAGCAGCCAAGGAGTGGGCCGAGGGGAAAAACTGTTTTTT. Encoded protein: CASSQGVGRGEKLFF.